This T cell receptor (beta chain) was recorded in a study of spatial heterogeneity in lung cancer. About the study: Alpha-chain sequences were consistently detected in smaller numbers than beta-chain sequences.

TCRdb independently ran MiXCR on the 5' RACE reads; one entry per CDR3 protein. Among approximately 18,000 distinct CDR3 sequences listed, around 5.5% were seen once. Findings and caveats of the study: It was found that expanded intratumoral alpha and beta TCR counts tracked tumor mutation counts.

Time point described: sample taken at primary tumor resection. The approximately 78 donors had untreated early-stage non-small cell lung cancer. This CDR3 has 13 amino acids. Germline V gives CDR1 SGHRS, CDR2 YFSETQ. V was pared by 4 bases and J by 5 bases, with 12 bases between. In its sample, this clonotype ranks as medium-sized. Its cognate antigen is unknown. Because the library targeted alpha chains, this beta chain is an off-target read whose size means little. The material sequenced was lung tumor tissue, taken at surgery. This TCR derives from a female donor with early-stage non-small cell lung cancer. The V call is TRBV5-1, the J call TRBJ2-5; weak D call: TRBD1 (6 bases). In nucleotides, the CDR3 is TGCGCCAGCAGCACAACAGGGTCGGAGACCCAGTACTTC. As protein: CASSTTGSETQYF.